A single sample gave rise to the 8 T cell receptor beta chains below, sequenced in a study of T cell repertoires in cytomegalovirus infection. TCRdb re-called the reads with MiXCR, one entry per CDR3 protein. In the table there are about 490,000 distinct CDR3 sequences, 16% of which are singletons. The sequenced material came from CD8+ T cells from PBMCs. The origin of the receptors is a human donor in good health (CMV status not recorded). Some clones in this sample may be carry-over from other donors' samples.

V and J are TRBV6-8 and TRBJ2-1, with D tentatively TRBD2 (6 bases). Per the germline V gene, CDR1 is MNHGY and CDR2 is SAAAGT. V dropped 6 bases and J dropped 10 bases, with 10 bases sitting between them. The CDR3 covers 11 residues. CDR3 residues: CASSRGAEQFF. For the CDR3, the DNA is TGTGCCAGCAGCCGCGGGGCAGAGCAGTTCTTC.

This clonotype came up a few times. Here the CDR3 DNA reads TGTGCCACCAGCAGAGTTACAGGGTCCGGCGGCTACACCTTC. Amino acids: CATSRVTGSGGYTF. The chain couples TRBV15 to TRBJ1-2, with D maybe TRBD1 (6 bases). The CDR3 extends over 14 amino acids. The germline CDR1 and CDR2 sequences are LNHNV and YYDKDF (reference sequence). V lost 1 base, J lost 8 bases, and 14 bases lay in between.

This clonotype appeared a few times. The chain has TRBV11-2 and TRBJ1-5; D not resolved. The CDR3 length is 15 residues. V lost 5 bases and J lost 0, with 11 bases in between. CDR1 and CDR2 (germline): SGHAT, FQNNGV. The CDR3 DNA is TGTGCCAGCAGCCGAGAGGGTGATAGCAATCAGCCCCAGCATTTT. Its translation: CASSREGDSNQPQHF.

A few counts support this clonotype. This rearrangement joins TRBV18 to TRBJ1-2, with no clear D. The CDR3 loop spans 12 amino acids. The V end was cut by 7 bases, the J end by 7 bases, with 13 bases between. Germline values: CDR1 KGHSH, CDR2 LQKENI. CDR3 coding DNA: TGTGCCAGCTACCAGGAAGGGTTTGGCTACACCTTC. As protein: CASYQEGFGYTF.

This clonotype appeared many times. V and J are TRBV7-9 and TRBJ1-1; D is uncertain. The CDR3 is 15 amino acids. CDR1 SEHNR and CDR2 FQNEAQ come from the germline V gene (reference sequence). Trimming stripped 4 bases from V and 1 base from J, with 13 bases between. CDR3 protein: CASSSLEGPNTEAFF. The CDR3 nucleotides are TGTGCCAGCAGCTCCCTTGAGGGCCCGAACACTGAAGCTTTCTTT.

CDR3 protein: CASSYGAAGNTIYF. CDR3 sequence (DNA): TGTGCCAGCAGTTACGGAGCCGCTGGAAACACCATATATTTT. This chain links TRBV6-5 with TRBJ1-3, with D uncertain. Trimming removed 2 bases at V and 2 bases at J, with 7 bases between. The germline V gene encodes CDR1 MNHEY and CDR2 SVGAGI. The CDR3 spans 14 residues.

This clonotype was recorded only once. The chain joins TRBV4-1 to TRBJ2-5; the match to TRBD2 covers 9 bases. J gave up 7 bases and V 1 base, and 10 bases lay outside the gene matches. The CDR3 has 16 amino acids. CDR1 is MGHRA and CDR2 is YSYEKL in the germline V gene. The CDR3 nucleotides read TGCGCCAGCAGCCAAGCCCCGACTAGCGGATCAGGGACCCAGTACTTC. Protein product: CASSQAPTSGSGTQYF.

The table lists this clonotype with many counts. V is TRBV6-2 or TRBV6-3 and J is TRBJ2-1, with D perhaps matching TRBD2 (6 bases). V lost 4 bases and J lost 0, with 10 bases in between. The CDR3 sequence is 15 residues long. From germline, CDR1 is MNHEY and CDR2 SVGEGT. Here the CDR3 DNA reads TGTGCCAGCAGTTTAGCGGTAGGCTCCTACAATGAGCAGTTCTTC. Its translation: CASSLAVGSYNEQFF.